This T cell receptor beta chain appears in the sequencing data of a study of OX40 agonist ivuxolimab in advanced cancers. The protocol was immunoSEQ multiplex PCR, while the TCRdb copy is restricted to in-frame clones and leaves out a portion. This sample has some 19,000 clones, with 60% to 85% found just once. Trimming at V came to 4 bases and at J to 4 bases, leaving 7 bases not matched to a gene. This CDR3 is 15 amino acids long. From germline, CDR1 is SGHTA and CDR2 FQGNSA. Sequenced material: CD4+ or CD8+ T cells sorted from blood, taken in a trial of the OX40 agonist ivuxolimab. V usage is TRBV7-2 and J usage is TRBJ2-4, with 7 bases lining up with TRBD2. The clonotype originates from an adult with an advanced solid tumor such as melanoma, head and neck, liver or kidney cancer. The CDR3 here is CASSSGAGRKNIQYF. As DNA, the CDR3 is TGTGCCAGCAGCTCCGGAGCGGGGAGGAAAAACATTCAGTACTTC.